These T cell receptor beta chains were read from a single sample in a study of vaccination and CD4 T cells after COVID-19. TCRdb itself ran the PCR reads through MiXCR, one entry per CDR3 protein. Found here are 15,000 to 20,000 distinct CDR3 sequences, 45% to 70% of them singletons; the top ten hold roughly a tenth. Their recognized antigens are unknown. The source material was CD4+ T cells from blood, cultured in vitro. All receptors come from a human donor who had recovered from COVID-19. The CDR3 runs from the conserved cysteine through the conserved F or W. A D gene is named only where the DNA matches it firmly. Only some rows state a clone size, as once, few, many or a class for expanded clones.

NA	TRBV6-2/TRBV6-3	11	few	TRBJ2-5	CASSYSETQYF	TGTGCCAGCAGTTACTCGGAGACCCAGTACTTC
NA	TRBV7-3	13	NA	TRBJ2-3	CASSPTPGHTQYF	TGTGCCAGCAGCCCCACCCCCGGACATACGCAGTATTTT
TRBD1	TRBV7-2	15	NA	TRBJ1-1	CASSPTTGAITEAFF	TGTGCCAGCAGCCCGACGACAGGGGCTATCACTGAAGCTTTCTTT
NA	TRBV5-1	14	NA	TRBJ1-4	CASSLSGTSEKLFF	TGCGCCAGCAGCTTGTCTGGGACAAGTGAAAAACTGTTTTTT
NA	TRBV7-9	14	NA	TRBJ2-7	CASSLGRVPYEQYF	TGTGCCAGCAGCTTGGGTAGGGTTCCCTACGAGCAGTACTTC
NA	TRBV19	13	NA	TRBJ2-5	CASSISAGETQYF	TGTGCCAGTAGTATTTCGGCAGGCGAGACCCAGTACTTC
NA	TRBV15	15	once	TRBJ2-7	CATSRDSDGDYEQYF	TGTGCCACCAGCAGAGACTCCGACGGAGACTACGAGCAGTACTTC
NA	TRBV6-5	13	few	TRBJ1-5	CASSSTGGQPQHF	TGTGCCAGCAGTTCCACAGGCGGCCAGCCCCAGCATTTT
NA	TRBV7-2	11	NA	TRBJ2-7	CASSLIYEQYF	TGTGCCAGCAGCTTAATATACGAGCAGTACTTC
TRBD1	TRBV7-2	14	NA	TRBJ1-1	CASSPDRGSAEAFF	TGTGCCAGCAGCCCGGACAGGGGATCCGCTGAAGCTTTCTTT
TRBD1	TRBV27	15	few	TRBJ1-1	CASSTGGNRGTEAFF	TGTGCCAGCAGTACGGGAGGGAACAGGGGAACTGAAGCTTTCTTT
NA	TRBV7-9	9	NA	TRBJ2-7	CAILYEQYF	TGTGCCATACTCTACGAGCAGTACTTC
NA	TRBV2	15	NA	TRBJ1-2	CASRPGQSLGYGYTF	TGTGCCAGCAGACCTGGACAGTCCCTGGGCTATGGCTACACCTTC
NA	TRBV5-5	19	NA	TRBJ1-1	CASSSLSGGPLRLPAEAFF	TGTGCCAGCAGCTCCTTGAGCGGGGGCCCGCTCCGTTTACCCGCTGAAGCTTTCTTT
NA	TRBV7-3	15	NA	TRBJ2-3	CASSPTGTFTDTQYF	TGTGCCAGCAGCCCCACCGGGACCTTCACAGATACGCAGTATTTT
NA	TRBV6-2/TRBV6-3	12	NA	TRBJ2-1	CASSLDRTSTNF	TGTGCCAGCAGCCTGGACCGGACCTCAACCAACTTC
NA	TRBV10-3	13	NA	TRBJ2-5	CAIRRGLQETQYF	TGTGCCATCAGGCGGGGTCTCCAAGAGACCCAGTACTTC
NA	TRBV20-1	13	NA	TRBJ2-3	CSANQEGGDTQYF	TGCAGTGCTAATCAGGAGGGAGGAGATACGCAGTATTTT
NA	TRBV7-2	9	NA	TRBJ1-1	CASSREAFF	TGTGCCAGCTCCAGGGAAGCTTTCTTT
TRBD2	TRBV20-1	13	NA	TRBJ2-3	CSARPELAGDKYF	TGCAGTGCTAGGCCGGAGCTAGCGGGAGACAAGTATTTT
NA	TRBV11-1	15	few	TRBJ2-3	CASSPRRQLTDTQYF	TGTGCCAGCAGCCCGCGGCGACAGCTCACAGATACGCAGTATTTT
TRBD1	TRBV7-2	15	NA	TRBJ1-2	CASSLTPGQGYGYTF	TGTGCCAGCAGCTTAACTCCAGGACAGGGATATGGCTACACCTTC
TRBD2	TRBV6-1	14	NA	TRBJ2-7	CASSRAGGGYEQYF	TGTGCCAGCAGCCGGGCGGGAGGGGGTTACGAGCAGTACTTC
NA	TRBV21-1	13	NA	TRBJ2-7	CASAGWGLYEQYF	TGTGCCAGTGCCGGATGGGGCCTCTACGAGCAGTACTTC
NA	TRBV24-1	15	NA	TRBJ2-3	CATSEPGVGTDTQYF	TGTGCCACCAGTGAACCAGGAGTTGGGACAGATACGCAGTATTTT
NA	TRBV7-9	13	NA	TRBJ1-1	CASSRSNSGEAFF	TGTGCCAGCAGCCGCAGTAACTCAGGGGAAGCTTTCTTT
NA	TRBV27	13	NA	TRBJ2-2	CASSRDTTGELFF	TGTGCCAGCAGCCGGGACACGACTGGGGAGCTGTTTTTT
NA	TRBV5-1	15	NA	TRBJ1-1	CASSPLTGSNTEAFF	TGCGCCAGCAGCCCCCTAACCGGGAGCAACACTGAAGCTTTCTTT
NA	TRBV29-1	15	NA	TRBJ1-1	CSVLGRTLMNTEAFF	TGCAGCGTCCTCGGCCGGACCTTGATGAACACTGAAGCTTTCTTT
TRBD1	TRBV10-1	14	NA	TRBJ1-5	CASSDRGNGQPQHF	TGCGCCAGCAGTGACAGGGGGAATGGTCAGCCCCAGCATTTT
TRBD1	TRBV5-8	15	NA	TRBJ2-5	CASSLGQGIQETQYF	TGTGCCAGCAGCTTGGGACAGGGGATACAAGAGACCCAGTACTTC
NA	TRBV7-9	15	NA	TRBJ1-3	CASSLGGRTQNTTYF	TGTGCCAGCAGCTTAGGGGGGAGGACCCAGAACACCACATATTTT
NA	TRBV10-2	13	NA	TRBJ2-2	CASSTRNTGELFF	TGCGCCAGCAGTACTAGGAACACCGGGGAGCTGTTTTTT
TRBD2	TRBV11-2	14	NA	TRBJ2-7	CASSLQRELYEQYF	TGTGCCAGCAGCTTACAGCGGGAGCTTTACGAGCAGTACTTC
NA	TRBV7-8	15	NA	TRBJ1-4	CASSQSAGVGEKLFF	TGTGCCAGCAGCCAGTCAGCAGGGGTGGGGGAAAAACTGTTTTTT
TRBD1	TRBV27	13	NA	TRBJ2-7	CASSGRGFYEQYF	TGTGCCAGCAGTGGCAGGGGGTTTTACGAGCAGTACTTC
NA	TRBV11-3	15	NA	TRBJ2-5	CASSPLRAPGETQYF	TGTGCCAGCAGCCCCCTCCGGGCCCCTGGGGAGACCCAGTACTTC
TRBD1	TRBV7-9	16	NA	TRBJ1-2	CASSSSTGQGALGYTF	TGTGCCAGCAGCTCCTCAACCGGACAGGGGGCGTTAGGCTACACCTTC
NA	TRBV30	12	NA	TRBJ1-1	CACYEAYTEAFF	TGTGCCTGCTACGAGGCCTACACTGAAGCTTTCTTT
TRBD1	TRBV20-1	17	few	TRBJ1-6	CSARINPGQRGNSPLHF	TGCAGTGCTAGGATAAACCCGGGACAGCGGGGGAATTCACCCCTCCACTTT
NA	TRBV7-2	15	few	TRBJ1-3	CASSSGDGPGNTIYF	TGTGCCAGCAGCAGCGGCGATGGCCCTGGAAACACCATATATTTT